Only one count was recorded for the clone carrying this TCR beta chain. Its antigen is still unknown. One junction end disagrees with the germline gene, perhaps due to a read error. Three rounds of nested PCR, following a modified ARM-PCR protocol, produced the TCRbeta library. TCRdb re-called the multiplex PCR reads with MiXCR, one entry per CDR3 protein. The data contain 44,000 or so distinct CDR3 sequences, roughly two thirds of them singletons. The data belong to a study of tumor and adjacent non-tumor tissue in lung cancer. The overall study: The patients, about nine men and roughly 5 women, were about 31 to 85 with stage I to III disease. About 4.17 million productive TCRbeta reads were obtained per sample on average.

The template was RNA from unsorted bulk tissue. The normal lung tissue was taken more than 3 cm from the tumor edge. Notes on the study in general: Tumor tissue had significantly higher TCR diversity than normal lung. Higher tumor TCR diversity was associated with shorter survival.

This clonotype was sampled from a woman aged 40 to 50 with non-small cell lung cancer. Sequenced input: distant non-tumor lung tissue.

As DNA, the CDR3 is TGTGCCAGCGGCTTCTCTAGGGACACCCGGTACTTC. Translating gives CASGFSRDTRYF. This chain joins TRBV12-3 or TRBV12-4 and TRBJ2-5, with D tentatively TRBD1 (6 bases). This CDR3 has 12 amino acids.